These 11 T cell receptor beta chains share one sample of origin, sequenced in a study of T cell repertoires in cytomegalovirus infection. TCRdb re-analysed the reads in MiXCR, keeping a single row per CDR3 protein. The repertoire holds around 47,000 distinct CDR3 sequences, with about 20% as singletons. No antigen is known for these receptors. The source was CD8+ T cells from cultured PBMCs, collected from culture after CMV antigen stimulation. The receptors shown here come from a human donor in good health (CMV status not recorded). Some clones in this sample may be carry-over from other donors' samples.

The chain has TRBV7-6 and TRBJ1-1; 8 bases are shared with TRBD1. After removal of 1 base from V and 4 bases from J, the junction contained 8 bases not matched to a gene. Per the germline V gene, CDR1 is SGHVS and CDR2 is FNYEAQ. The CDR3 has 16 amino acids. The CDR3 DNA reads TGTGCCAGCAGCTTAGAGACAGGGGCGGTCAGCACTGAAGCTTTCTTT. It specifies CASSLETGAVSTEAFF.

This rearrangement joins TRBV7-8 to TRBJ2-1; D is ambiguous. This CDR3 spans 12 amino acids. The germline V gene has CDR1 SGHVS and CDR2 FQNEAQ. Trimming took off 3 bases at V and 6 bases at J, with 6 bases between the two ends. CDR3 DNA: TGTGCCAGCAGCTTGATTGGCAATGAGCAGTTCTTC. This sequence encodes CASSLIGNEQFF.

There are a few counts of this clonotype. The chain uses TRBV12-3 or TRBV12-4 and TRBJ2-5; 7 bases agree with TRBD1. V gave up 0 bases and J gave up 5 bases; unmatched junction bases: 12. The CDR3 loop spans 17 amino acids. DNA of the CDR3: TGTGCCAGCAGTTTAGCCGTTGACAGGGAAGTGGCCGAGACCCAGTACTTC. It codes for CASSLAVDREVAETQYF.

This clonotype has only a few counts. The genes are TRBV4-3 and TRBJ1-6; D gene uncertain. Germline V gene sequence: CDR1 LGHNA, CDR2 YSLEER. Trimming took 0 bases from V and 10 from J, leaving 4 bases between them. The CDR3 length is 12 residues. The CDR3 here is CASSQDRSPLHF. CDR3 nucleotides: TGCGCCAGCAGCCAAGACAGGTCACCCCTCCACTTT.

This clonotype has a handful of counts. The chain recombines TRBV6-2 or TRBV6-3 with TRBJ1-1; TRBD1 agrees at 8 bases. Germline V gene sequence: CDR1 MNHEY, CDR2 SVGEGT. V lost 2 bases, J lost 13 bases, and 9 bases stayed unmatched. The CDR3 has 13 residues. CDR3 region: CASSYTRTGTDFF. The CDR3 DNA sequence: TGTGCCAGCAGTTACACTCGGACAGGGACAGATTTCTTT.

This clonotype was seen only a few times. V and J are TRBV9 and TRBJ2-5; weak D call: TRBD2 (6 bases). Germline lookup yields CDR1 SGDLS and CDR2 YYNGEE. The length of the CDR3 is 14 residues. V shed 4 bases and J shed 0 bases, with 10 bases lying between them. In nucleotides, the CDR3 is TGTGCCAGCAGCCCTGGGGGGAACCAAGAGACCCAGTACTTC. Amino acids: CASSPGGNQETQYF.

This clonotype was seen more than once but under ten times. The chain has TRBV5-1 and TRBJ1-1, with a weak D call TRBD1 (6 bases). The CDR3 extends over 13 amino acids. The ends were cut back, 7 bases at V and 5 bases at J, with 15 bases in the middle. The germline CDR1 and CDR2 sequences are SGHRS and YFSETQ. CDR3 in DNA: TGCGCCAGCGCCCCGGGGGGGCGGACTGAAGCTTTCTTT. It encodes CASAPGGRTEAFF.

V usage is TRBV6-2 or TRBV6-3 and J usage is TRBJ1-1; no firm D call. Deletions cut 1 base from V and 6 bases from J, with 6 bases between. There are 12 residues in the CDR3. CDR1 and CDR2 from the germline V gene are MNHEY and SVGEGT. In DNA, the CDR3 is TGTGCCAGCAGTTACTTAAGGGCTGAAGCTTTCTTT. It is translated as CASSYLRAEAFF.

This chain connects TRBV7-3 to TRBJ2-7; D possibly matches TRBD1 or TRBD2 (6 bases each). The CDR3 has 13 amino acids. V dropped 1 base and J dropped 6 bases, with 10 bases sitting between them. Germline CDR1 reads SGHTA; CDR2 reads FQGTGA. The CDR3 loop is CASSLNGGGEQYF. The CDR3 DNA sequence: TGTGCCAGCAGCTTAAACGGAGGGGGCGAGCAGTACTTC.

The chain links TRBV6-2 or TRBV6-3 to TRBJ1-1; no clear D gene. There are 14 residues in the CDR3. With 0 bases removed from V and 0 bases from J, the gap between germline ends came to 5 bases. CDR1 and CDR2 from the germline V gene are MNHEY and SVGEGT. The DNA of the CDR3 is TGTGCCAGCAGTTACTCTAGCCTGAACACTGAAGCTTTCTTT. Protein product: CASSYSSLNTEAFF.

This clonotype was recorded a few times. The chain links TRBV7-9 to TRBJ2-1; 10 bases match TRBD1. This CDR3 contains 13 residues. Germline lookup yields CDR1 SEHNR and CDR2 FQNEAQ (reference sequence). V lost 5 bases, J lost 9 bases, and 4 bases stayed unmatched. The CDR3 is CASSMTGGVEQFF. The CDR3 DNA sequence: TGTGCCAGCAGCATGACAGGGGGCGTTGAGCAGTTCTTC.